The present T cell receptor beta chain was sequenced within a study of T cell responses to AZD1222 COVID-19 vaccine. General study points: Donor demographics were predominantly white British with a female majority; clonal diversity may be underestimated. Across the whole spike, CD4 TCRs peaked at regions 160-218 and 743-854.

V lost 7 bases and J lost 3; bases outside the gene matches: 7. Germline CDR1 LNHDA, CDR2 SQIVND (reference sequence). The length of the CDR3 is 14 residues. The assay was immunoSEQ multiplex PCR, and TCRdb's table has in-frame clones only and misses some. The data contain about 140,000 clones, roughly nine tenths of them singletons. This clone was observed a single time. Its antigen is currently unknown. This chain links TRBV19 with TRBJ2-3; 7 bases fit TRBD1. This clonotype originated in an adult in good health. The input for sequencing was peripheral blood, taken on day 0 of AZD1222 vaccination. The CDR3 is CASTLGRGTDTQYF. The CDR3 DNA reads as TGTGCCAGTACCCTGGGCAGGGGGACAGATACGCAGTATTTT. The variable domain in full, with the rest retrieved from reference TRBV19 and TRBJ2-3, is DGGITQSPKYLFRKEGQNVTLSCEQNLNHDAMYWYRQDPGQGLRLIYYSQIVNDFQKGDIAEGYSVSREKKESFPLTVTSAQKNPTAFYLCASTLGRGTDTQYFGPGTRLTVL.